This T cell receptor (beta chain) originates from a study of a mutant IDH1 vaccine in newly diagnosed glioma. Study at large: In weeks 1, 3, 5, 7, 11, 15, 19 and 23, patients were vaccinated. Of treated patients, roughly 62% were men and approximately 40% women, averaging around 44 years. Patients got radiotherapy, temozolomide, or both beforehand, and most got both. Findings and caveats of the study: Changes in top peripheral clonotypes did not appear linked to pseudoprogression.

This sample's time point: week 5, during vaccination. One vaccine dose held 300 ug of mutant IDH1 20-mer peptide and came with topical imiquimod. Of note for this clone: What it binds is not known.

The CDR3 extends over 17 amino acids. Trimming took 0 bases from V and 6 from J, leaving 19 bases between them. The germline CDR1 and CDR2 sequences are MNHEY and SMNVEV (reference sequence). Assay used: immunoSEQ multiplex PCR; TCRdb lists only in-frame clones, some missing. The sample carries 25,000 or so clones, roughly 80% recorded once. Material: PBMCs, obtained from a glioma patient whose treatment included an IDH1 peptide vaccine. The receptor's source is a middle-aged man with glioma. Some clones in this sample may be carry-over from other donors' samples. This chain connects TRBV27 to TRBJ2-3; no firm D call. For the CDR3, the DNA is TGTGCCAGCAGTTTATCGGAGAGGCTTAGGGCCAAGGATACGCAGTATTTT. The encoded protein is CASSLSERLRAKDTQYF.